Below are 8 T cell receptor beta chains sequenced from a single sample in a study of cytomegalovirus exposure and HLA in healthy donors. TCRdb's table, derived via immunoSEQ multiplex PCR, lists solely in-frame clones and lacks some. The sample gives about 130,000 clones, almost 90% of which show up once; 1.4% to 1.5% is in the top ten. Specimen: PBMCs. These receptors were obtained from a man in his thirties or forties in good health and CMV-seronegative.

In DNA, the CDR3 is TGTGCCAGCTCACCGGGACAGGGGGGCTATGGCTACACCTTC. Translating gives CASSPGQGGYGYTF. This chain uses TRBV18 with TRBJ1-2; 11 bases line up with TRBD1. With V trimmed by 3 bases and J by 4 bases, 1 base remained unmatched. The CDR3 is 14 amino acids. Germline V CDR1 and CDR2: KGHSH, LQKENI.

CDR3 sequence (DNA): TGCGCCAGCAGACCGGGAGTACTCTCCTACGAGCAGTACTTC. The encoded protein is CASRPGVLSYEQYF. The gene calls are TRBV4-1 and TRBJ2-7, with D perhaps matching TRBD2 (6 bases). This CDR3 spans 14 amino acids. CDR1 is MGHRA, CDR2 YSYEKL, per germline. Trimming removed 6 bases from V and 0 bases from J, with 12 bases in between.

This clone came up once. The chain recombines TRBV4-1 with TRBJ2-1; TRBD2 aligns across 7 bases. After removal of 0 bases from V and 10 bases from J, the junction contained 6 bases not matched to a gene. The germline gives CDR1 MGHRA, CDR2 YSYEKL. The CDR3 has 14 amino acids. CDR3 nucleotides: TGCGCCAGCAGCCAAGATAGGAGCGGGGTAGAGCAGTTCTTC. Its translation: CASSQDRSGVEQFF.

This chain joins TRBV6-1 and TRBJ2-7, with 7 bases aligning to TRBD2. V gave up 8 bases and J gave up 0 bases; unmatched junction bases: 7. The CDR3 spans 14 residues. Germline CDR1 reads MNHNS; CDR2 reads SASEGT. The CDR3, as DNA: TGTGCCAGCTACCTAGCGGCATCCTCCTACGAGCAGTACTTC. This encodes CASYLAASSYEQYF.

The chain combines TRBV5-4 with TRBJ1-4, with D maybe TRBD1 (6 bases). The V gene lost 0 bases and the J gene lost 7 bases, with 13 bases spanning the gap. The CDR3 consists of 15 residues. CDR1 and CDR2 (germline): SGHNT, YYREEE (reference sequence). The CDR3 is CASSLAAGDREKLFF. The CDR3 nucleotides are TGTGCCAGCAGCTTGGCGGCAGGGGACCGTGAAAAACTGTTTTTT.

The CDR3 coding sequence is TGTGCCAGCAGTTTATCGTCTACAGCCATGAACACTGAAGCTTTCTTT. It is translated as CASSLSSTAMNTEAFF. The chain joins TRBV27 to TRBJ1-1; D is undetermined. CDR3 length: 16 amino acids. The germline CDR1 and CDR2 sequences are MNHEY and SMNVEV (reference sequence). V dropped 0 bases and J dropped 0 bases, with 11 bases sitting between them.

This clone was recorded a few times. V is TRBV6-4 and J is TRBJ2-6; weak D call: TRBD1 (5 bases). The CDR3 covers 15 residues. V lost 6 bases and J lost 0, with 9 bases in between. The germline gives CDR1 MRHNA, CDR2 SNTAGT. This chain's CDR3 is CASSPRDSGANVLTF. The CDR3 DNA reads as TGTGCCAGCAGCCCCAGGGACTCTGGGGCCAACGTCCTGACTTTC.

This clone has a single count. The chain recombines TRBV10-1 with TRBJ2-7; maybe TRBD2 (5 bases). The CDR3 totals 12 residues. V was shortened by 4 bases and J by 5 bases, with 9 bases between the two germline ends. Germline CDR1 reads WNHNN; CDR2 reads SYGVQD (reference sequence). This CDR3 reads CASSVTGDEQYF. The CDR3 bases are TGCGCCAGCAGTGTTACCGGGGACGAGCAGTACTTC.